Each of the 8 T cell receptor beta chains below was sequenced from the same sample in a study of T cell repertoires in cytomegalovirus infection. TCRdb reanalysed the reads using MiXCR and keeps one entry per CDR3 protein. The sample carries roughly 180,000 distinct CDR3 sequences, roughly a sixth recorded once. Sequencing input: CD8+ T cells from PBMCs. The origin of the receptors is a human donor in good health (CMV status not recorded). Some clones in this sample may be carry-over from other donors' samples.

The chain couples TRBV10-3 to TRBJ2-1; 13 bases are shared with TRBD2. The V segment lost 3 bases and the J segment 9 bases; nucleotides outside the gene matches: 8. This CDR3 is 16 amino acids long. Germline V lookup: CDR1 ENHRY, CDR2 SYGVKD. This CDR3 reads CAISDPSGTSGVEQFF. CDR3 in DNA: TGTGCCATCAGTGACCCGAGCGGGACTAGCGGGGTTGAGCAGTTCTTC.

The chain joins TRBV18 to TRBJ2-1, with D perhaps TRBD1 or TRBD2 (5 bases each). CDR1 is KGHSH, CDR2 LQKENI, per germline. The CDR3 sequence is 16 residues long. V was trimmed by 6 bases and J by 4 bases, leaving 19 bases between them. CDR3 sequence (DNA): TGTGCCAGCTCCCCCACCGGGACCCTCAGTTACAATGAGCAGTTCTTC. Protein: CASSPTGTLSYNEQFF.

The chain uses TRBV6-2 or TRBV6-3 and TRBJ2-6, with D uncertain. The CDR3 has 16 residues. Trimming shortened V by 0 bases and J by 0 bases, and 6 bases separated the two germline ends. Per the germline V gene, CDR1 is MNHEY and CDR2 is SVGEGT. The CDR3 nucleotides are TGTGCCAGCAGTTACTCCGACATCTCTGGGGCCAACGTCCTGACTTTC. It yields the protein CASSYSDISGANVLTF.

The rearrangement joins TRBV6-2 or TRBV6-3 to TRBJ2-7, with TRBD1 matching over 8 bases. This CDR3 has 15 amino acids. From germline, CDR1 is MNHEY and CDR2 SVGEGT. V dropped 2 bases and J dropped 3; count of bases not matched to a gene: 6. The CDR3 here is CASSYRRTGIYEQYF. CDR3 coding DNA: TGTGCCAGCAGTTACCGACGGACAGGGATCTACGAGCAGTACTTC.

The chain recombines TRBV29-1 with TRBJ1-4, with 7 bases fitting TRBD1. The CDR3 is 14 residues long. Germline values: CDR1 SQVTM, CDR2 ANQGSEA. Losses at the gene ends were 7 bases for V and 8 bases for J; bases not matched to a gene: 13. The CDR3 nucleotides are TGCAGCGATTTAGGGGCAGGGGGGGACGAAAAACTGTTTTTT. Translated: CSDLGAGGDEKLFF.

This clonotype was observed a few times. The V call is TRBV5-5, the J call TRBJ2-1, with D possibly being TRBD1 (5 bases). Germline V lookup: CDR1 SGHKS, CDR2 YYEKEE (reference sequence). V was cut by 2 bases and J by 0 bases, with 9 bases left in between. The CDR3 is 15 residues long. CDR3 in DNA: TGTGCCAGCAGCTTACAGGAATCCTCCTACAATGAGCAGTTCTTC. It encodes CASSLQESSYNEQFF.

This clonotype has just a few counts. This chain links TRBV7-9 with TRBJ1-1; no clear D gene. The V gene's germline CDR1 is SEHNR and CDR2 FQNEAQ (reference sequence). The CDR3 extends over 15 amino acids. V lost 1 base and J lost 0, with 9 bases in between. The CDR3 region has the DNA TGTGCCAGCAGCTTAGGTGGACTCATGAACACTGAAGCTTTCTTT. Encoded protein: CASSLGGLMNTEAFF.

The chain carries TRBV7-9 and TRBJ2-1, with a tentative D call TRBD1 (5 bases). Germline CDR1 is SEHNR and CDR2 is FQNEAQ (reference sequence). This CDR3 is 14 amino acids long. Trimming pared 8 bases from V and 5 bases from J, leaving 16 bases between. CDR3 in amino acids: CASANPQVHNEQFF. The CDR3 coding sequence is TGTGCCAGCGCGAACCCACAGGTACACAATGAGCAGTTCTTC.